This T cell receptor beta chain was obtained from a study of response to subunit inactivated influenza vaccine. The V end lost 6 bases, the J end lost 0 bases, and 12 bases lay between the germline ends. The CDR3 is 15 amino acids. One entry per CDR3 protein, called by TCRdb with MiXCR from the RT-PCR reads. Of approximately 530,000 distinct CDR3 sequences listed, 7.2% were seen once; the top ten hold 10% to 15%. Study-wide points: Only a handful of new T cells, the authors suggested, are recruited with each seasonal influenza vaccination.

A few counts support this clonotype. No antigen is known for it. The chain uses TRBV12-3 or TRBV12-4 and TRBJ2-1; D is undetermined. The source is a man aged 50 to 69 who received an inactivated influenza vaccine. Sequences were derived from PBMCs from blood, sampled roughly 24 months after vaccination. Written as DNA, the CDR3 is TGTGCCAGCAGCAGGACCCTGAGCTCCTACAATGAGCAGTTCTTC. Translated, it gives CASSRTLSSYNEQFF.